A selection of T cell receptor beta chains follows, all from one sample in a study of blood T cells in healthy people across ages. TCRdb itself ran the 5' RACE reads through MiXCR, one entry per CDR3 protein. The sample records around 1,800,000 distinct CDR3 sequences, roughly 43% being singletons. The sample was blood. These receptor sequences come from a human donor in good health. Both conserved end residues are part of each CDR3. The D gene is left open where the match is weak. The size of a clone is reported for some rows only, either as once, few or many, or as a class for expanded clones.

v_gene	d_gene	abundance	j_gene	CDR3aa	CDR3nt
TRBV7-3	NA	NA	TRBJ2-1	CASSFEVPPKDEQFF	TGTGCCAGCAGCTTTGAGGTACCACCTAAGGATGAGCAGTTCTTC
TRBV7-3	TRBD2	NA	TRBJ2-3	CASSLTQAASGGTQYF	TGTGCCAGCAGCTTAACCCAGGCGGCTAGCGGGGGAACGCAGTATTTT
TRBV12-5	NA	NA	TRBJ1-1	CASGLVNFGANTEAFF	TGTGCTAGTGGTTTGGTAAATTTTGGGGCGAACACTGAAGCTTTCTTT
TRBV7-3	TRBD2	few	TRBJ2-1	CASSRRGGWNEQFF	TGTGCCAGCAGCCGTCGGGGGGGCTGGAATGAGCAGTTCTTC
TRBV28	TRBD1	NA	TRBJ2-2	CASRSGTDTGELFF	TGTGCCAGCAGATCCGGGACAGACACCGGGGAGCTGTTTTTT
TRBV7-9	NA	NA	TRBJ1-2	CASSLGSGESNYGYTF	TGTGCCAGCAGCTTAGGGTCCGGAGAGTCTAACTATGGCTACACCTTC
TRBV2	NA	NA	TRBJ1-5	CASSEGPSARQPQHF	TGTGCCAGCAGTGAAGGACCTTCCGCGAGGCAGCCCCAGCATTTT
TRBV12-3/TRBV12-4	NA	few	TRBJ2-5	CASSFFIETQYF	TGTGCCAGCAGTTTTTTCATAGAGACCCAGTACTTC
TRBV28	NA	NA	TRBJ2-7	CASSLSGRARYEQYF	TGTGCCAGCAGTTTATCGGGCAGGGCCAGGTACGAGCAGTACTTC
TRBV13	TRBD1	NA	TRBJ2-7	CASSPTDRGNDEQYF	TGTGCCAGCAGCCCAACCGACAGGGGAAATGACGAGCAGTACTTC
TRBV4-1	NA	few	TRBJ2-1	CASSPLRGRLGGNEQFF	TGCGCCAGCAGTCCGCTCCGGGGCCGGTTAGGGGGCAATGAGCAGTTCTTC
TRBV5-1	NA	NA	TRBJ1-5	CASSFDRPPYSNQPQHF	TGCGCCAGCAGCTTCGACAGACCTCCTTATAGCAATCAGCCCCAGCATTTT
TRBV20-1	NA	once	TRBJ1-4	CSTRYCRQEKLFF	TGCAGTACTAGATACTGTAGACAGGAAAAACTGTTTTTT
TRBV6-2/TRBV6-3	NA	NA	TRBJ2-1	CASSSTGRGYNEQFF	TGTGCCAGCAGTTCTACAGGTAGAGGGTACAATGAGCAGTTCTTC
TRBV29-1	TRBD1	few	TRBJ2-1	CSAKTGTAYNEQFF	TGCAGCGCGAAGACCGGGACAGCCTACAATGAGCAGTTCTTC
TRBV10-3	NA	NA	TRBJ2-3	CAISGSGASADTQYF	TGTGCCATCAGTGGTTCGGGCGCTAGCGCAGATACGCAGTATTTT
TRBV5-6	TRBD2	NA	TRBJ2-5	CASSWGLAGALETQYF	TGTGCCAGCAGCTGGGGACTAGCGGGGGCACTGGAGACCCAGTACTTC
TRBV5-1	TRBD1	NA	TRBJ1-2	CASSLEDRGLYGYTF	TGCGCCAGCAGCTTGGAAGACAGGGGGCTCTATGGCTACACCTTC
TRBV12-3/TRBV12-4	NA	NA	TRBJ2-5	CASSYTTGRETQYF	TGTGCCAGCAGCTATACCACAGGGCGGGAGACCCAGTACTTC
TRBV5-1	TRBD1	NA	TRBJ1-1	CASSLETGRFGTEAFF	TGCGCCAGCAGCTTGGAGACAGGGAGGTTTGGCACTGAAGCTTTCTTT
TRBV30	NA	NA	TRBJ1-5	CAWSVPGAGRQPQHF	TGTGCCTGGAGTGTACCGGGGGCAGGTCGTCAGCCCCAGCATTTT
TRBV6-1	TRBD1	NA	TRBJ2-3	CASSEAVPPRQGEDTQYF	TGTGCCAGCAGTGAAGCAGTACCGCCTCGACAGGGGGAAGATACGCAGTATTTT
TRBV6-4	NA	NA	TRBJ2-3	CASQDVHTDTQYF	TGTGCCAGCCAGGACGTACACACAGATACGCAGTATTTT
TRBV29-1	NA	few	TRBJ2-6	CSVSLQGGISGANVRTF	TGCAGCGTTAGCTTACAGGGGGGGATATCTGGGGCCAACGTCCGGACTTTC
TRBV3-1	TRBD1	NA	TRBJ2-5	CASSQEGTAMETQYF	TGTGCCAGCAGCCAAGAGGGGACAGCGATGGAGACCCAGTACTTC
TRBV11-2	NA	NA	TRBJ2-1	CASSLVGNYNEQFF	TGTGCCAGCAGCTTAGTGGGTAACTACAATGAGCAGTTCTTC